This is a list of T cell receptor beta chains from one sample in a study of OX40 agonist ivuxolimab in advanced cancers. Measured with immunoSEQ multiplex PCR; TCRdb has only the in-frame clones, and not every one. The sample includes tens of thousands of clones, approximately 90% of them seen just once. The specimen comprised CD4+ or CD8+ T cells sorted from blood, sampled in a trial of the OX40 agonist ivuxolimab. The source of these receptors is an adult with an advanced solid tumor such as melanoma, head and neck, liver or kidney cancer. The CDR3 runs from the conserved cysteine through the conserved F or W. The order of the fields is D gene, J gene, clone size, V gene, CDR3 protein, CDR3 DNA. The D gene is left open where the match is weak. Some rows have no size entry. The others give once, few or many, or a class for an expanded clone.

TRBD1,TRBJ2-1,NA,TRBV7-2,CASSSGTGGGSSYNEQFF,TGTGCCAGCAGCTCGGGGACAGGGGGCGGGAGCTCCTACAATGAGCAGTTCTTC
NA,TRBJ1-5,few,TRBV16,CASSQSRQTNQPQHF,TGTGCCAGCAGCCAATCCCGCCAGACAAATCAGCCCCAGCATTTT
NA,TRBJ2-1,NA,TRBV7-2,CASSLRGGTVYNEQFF,TGTGCCAGCAGCTTAAGAGGAGGGACAGTTTACAATGAGCAGTTCTTC
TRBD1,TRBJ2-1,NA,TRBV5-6,CASSLRTGALKNEQFF,TGTGCCAGCAGCCTAAGGACAGGGGCCCTTAAGAATGAGCAGTTCTTC
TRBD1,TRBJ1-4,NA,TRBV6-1,CASSEFFGQGREKLFF,TGTGCCAGCAGTGAATTTTTTGGACAGGGACGGGAAAAACTGTTTTTT
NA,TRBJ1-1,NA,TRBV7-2,CASSPRGGRNEAFF,TGTGCCAGCAGCCCTCGGGGGGGCAGAAATGAAGCTTTCTTT
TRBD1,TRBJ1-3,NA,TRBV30,CAWDRDFGGNTIYF,TGTGCCTGGGACAGGGACTTCGGGGGAAACACCATATATTTT
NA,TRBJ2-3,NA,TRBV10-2,CASQSYPGPDTQYF,TGCGCCAGCCAATCTTACCCGGGCCCAGATACGCAGTATTTT
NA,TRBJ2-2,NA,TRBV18,CASSPRSANTGELFF,TGTGCCAGCTCACCAAGATCTGCGAACACCGGGGAGCTGTTTTTT
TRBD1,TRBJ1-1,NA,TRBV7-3,CASSSRTGGITEAFF,TGTGCCAGCAGCTCCCGGACAGGGGGGATCACTGAAGCTTTCTTT
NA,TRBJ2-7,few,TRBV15,CATSKRHGPSYEQYF,TGTGCCACCAGCAAACGGCACGGGCCCTCCTACGAGCAGTACTTC
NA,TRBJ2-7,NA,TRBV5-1,CASSLAGRDREQYF,TGCGCCAGCAGCTTGGCCGGGCGGGACCGGGAGCAGTACTTC
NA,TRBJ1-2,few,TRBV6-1,CASSRMGGSNYGYTF,TGTGCCAGCAGTAGGATGGGAGGATCTAACTATGGCTACACCTTC
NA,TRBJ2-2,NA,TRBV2,CASRAILGNTGELFF,TGTGCCAGCAGAGCCATACTGGGTAACACCGGGGAGCTGTTTTTT
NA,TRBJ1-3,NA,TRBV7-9,CASSLKKGRGNTIYF,TGTGCCAGCAGCTTAAAAAAGGGGAGAGGAAACACCATATATTTT
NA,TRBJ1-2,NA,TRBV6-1,CASTRTDPPYGYTF,TGTGCCAGCACCCGGACAGACCCTCCCTATGGCTACACCTTC
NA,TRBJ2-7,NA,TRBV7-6,CASSLGGAGEQYF,TGTGCCAGCAGCTTAGGCGGGGCAGGGGAGCAGTACTTC
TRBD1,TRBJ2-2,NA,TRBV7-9,CASSRQGAMNTGELFF,TGTGCCAGCAGCCGACAGGGGGCGATGAACACCGGGGAGCTGTTTTTT
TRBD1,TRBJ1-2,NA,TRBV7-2,CASSLAVQGAYGYTF,TGTGCCAGCAGCTTAGCGGTGCAGGGGGCCTATGGCTACACCTTC
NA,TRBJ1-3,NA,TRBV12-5,CASGLGEPGNTIYF,TGTGCTAGTGGTCTCGGGGAGCCTGGAAACACCATATATTTT
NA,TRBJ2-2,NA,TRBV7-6,CASRRRGDDVPGELFF,TGTGCCAGCAGACGAAGGGGAGACGACGTTCCCGGGGAGCTGTTTTTT
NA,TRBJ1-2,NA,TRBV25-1,CASSELRTEKSDYGYTF,TGTGCCAGCAGTGAACTCCGGACAGAAAAGTCCGACTATGGCTACACCTTC
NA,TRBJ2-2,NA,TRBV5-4,CASSSGAWGNTGELFF,TGTGCCAGCAGCTCCGGGGCTTGGGGAAACACCGGGGAGCTGTTTTTT
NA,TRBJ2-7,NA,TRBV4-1,CASSQDPGRTYEQYF,TGCGCCAGCAGCCAAGACCCCGGACGGACCTACGAGCAGTACTTC
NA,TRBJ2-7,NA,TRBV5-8,CASSLVSAGEQYF,TGTGCCAGCAGCTTGGTCTCGGCCGGGGAGCAGTACTTC
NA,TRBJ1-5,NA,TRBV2,CASSGRVGYSNQPQHF,TGTGCCAGCAGTGGCAGGGTAGGGTATAGCAATCAGCCCCAGCATTTT
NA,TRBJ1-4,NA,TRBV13,CASSLMGGISATNEKLFF,TGTGCCAGCAGCTTAATGGGTGGAATCTCGGCAACTAATGAAAAACTGTTTTTT
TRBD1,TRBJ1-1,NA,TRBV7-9,CASSLRGQRHLNTEAFF,TGTGCCAGCAGCTTAAGGGGACAGAGGCACCTGAACACTGAAGCTTTCTTT
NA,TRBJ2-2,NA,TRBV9,CASSVLASGELFF,TGTGCCAGCAGCGTGCTAGCCTCCGGGGAGCTGTTTTTT
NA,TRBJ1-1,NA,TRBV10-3,CAISGPPRNTEAFF,TGTGCCATCAGTGGGCCTCCGAGGAACACTGAAGCTTTCTTT
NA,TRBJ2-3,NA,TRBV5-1,CASRISGKSTDTQYF,TGCGCCAGCAGGATTTCGGGGAAAAGCACAGATACGCAGTATTTT
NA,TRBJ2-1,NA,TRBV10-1,CASSEATGPSYNEQFF,TGCGCCAGCAGTGAAGCAACAGGACCCTCCTACAATGAGCAGTTCTTC
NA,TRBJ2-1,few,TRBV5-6,CASSVGETRRTYNEQFF,TGTGCCAGCAGCGTGGGGGAGACTAGAAGAACCTACAATGAGCAGTTCTTC
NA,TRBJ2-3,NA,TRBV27,CASQTALGGDTQYF,TGTGCCAGCCAGACGGCCTTGGGCGGGGATACGCAGTATTTT
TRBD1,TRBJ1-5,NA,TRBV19,CASSMEQGAYQPQHF,TGTGCCAGTAGTATGGAACAGGGGGCTTATCAGCCCCAGCATTTT
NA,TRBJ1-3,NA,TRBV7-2,CASSRDATSSGNTIYF,TGTGCCAGCAGCCGGGACGCAACCAGCTCTGGAAACACCATATATTTT
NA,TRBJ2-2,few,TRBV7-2,CASSQGGGAGELFF,TGTGCCAGCAGCCAAGGAGGCGGGGCCGGGGAGCTGTTTTTT
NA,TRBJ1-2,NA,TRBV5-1,CASSLALGEDGYTF,TGCGCCAGCAGCTTGGCCTTAGGGGAAGATGGCTACACCTTC
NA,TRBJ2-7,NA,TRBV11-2,CASSSGYEQYF,TGTGCCAGCAGCTCAGGGTACGAGCAGTACTTC
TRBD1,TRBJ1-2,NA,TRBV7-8,CASSPDRQGAHYGYTF,TGTGCCAGCAGCCCCGATCGACAGGGGGCGCACTATGGCTACACCTTC
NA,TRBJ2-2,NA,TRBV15,CATSRDPNTGELFF,TGTGCCACCAGCAGAGATCCAAACACCGGGGAGCTGTTTTTT